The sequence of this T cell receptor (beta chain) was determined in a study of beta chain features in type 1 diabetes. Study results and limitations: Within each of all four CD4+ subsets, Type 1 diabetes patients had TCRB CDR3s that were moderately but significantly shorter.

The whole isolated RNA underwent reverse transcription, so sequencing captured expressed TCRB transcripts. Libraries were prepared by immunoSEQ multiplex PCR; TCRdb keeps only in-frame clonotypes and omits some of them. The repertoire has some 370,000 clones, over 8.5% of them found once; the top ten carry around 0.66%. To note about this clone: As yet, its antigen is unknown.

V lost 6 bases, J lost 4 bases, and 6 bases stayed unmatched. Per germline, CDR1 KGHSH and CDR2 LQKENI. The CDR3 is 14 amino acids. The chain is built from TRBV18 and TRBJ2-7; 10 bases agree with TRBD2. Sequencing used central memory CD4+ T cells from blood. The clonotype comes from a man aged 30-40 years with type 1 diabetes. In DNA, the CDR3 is TGTGCCAGCTCGGAAACTAGCGGGAATTACGAGCAGTACTTC. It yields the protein CASSETSGNYEQYF. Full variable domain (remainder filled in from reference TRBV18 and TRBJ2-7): NAGVMQNPRHLVRRRGQEARLRCSPMKGHSHVYWYRQLPEEGLKFMVYLQKENIIDESGMPKERFSAEFPKEGPSILRIQQVVRGDSAAYFCASSETSGNYEQYFGPGTRLTVT.